Here is one T cell receptor beta chain with its context. Its antigen is not known. V trimming: 2 bases; J trimming: 3 bases; junction bases outside the gene matches: 5. Per germline, CDR1 ENHRY and CDR2 SYGVKD. The CDR3 consists of 15 residues. This sample was taken from a study of CD8+CD57+ T cells in acquired aplastic anemia. Broader study findings: No significant patient-versus-control difference appeared in CD8+ Simpson's diversity.

Genomic DNA, the template, was used for profiling of the TCR beta VDJ and CDR3. TCRdb used MiXCR to reprocess the reads, holding one entry per CDR3 protein. This sample yields 80,000 or so distinct CDR3 sequences, of which approximately 70% are seen a single time; 65% to 85% belongs to the top ten. Patients who underwent sequencing had shown CD8+CD57+ cell expansion by flow cytometry. The TCR sequence derives from a human donor with aplastic anemia. Material for sequencing was sorted CD4+, CD8+, or CD8+CD57+ T cells (not recorded which) from PBMCs. V gene TRBV10-3 combines with J gene TRBJ2-7; 9 bases fit TRBD2. CDR3 in amino acids: CAISEAGGRDYEQYF. The DNA for the CDR3 is TGTGCCATCAGTGAGGCCGGCGGGAGGGACTACGAGCAGTACTTC.